This TCR beta chain was profiled in a study of T-cell reconstitution after alpha-beta-depleted transplantation in children. The TCRbeta library incorporated unique molecular identifiers. Each CDR3 protein gets one entry after TCRdb re-called the PCR reads with MiXCR. This table has approximately 270,000 distinct CDR3 sequences, 20% to 30% appearing once. The J segment lost 3 bases and the V segment lost 3 bases, leaving 5 bases of the junction unmatched. This CDR3 has 14 residues. Germline lookup yields CDR1 KGHSH and CDR2 LQKENI. This receptor was identified in a female patient aged 2-9 years who had a stem cell transplant for congenital amegakaryocytic thrombocytopenia, so the T cells may come from the graft donor. Source: PBMCs, mostly from graft donor cells, taken 360 days after TCRalphabeta/CD19-depleted stem cell transplant. The chain uses TRBV18 and TRBJ2-7; 7 bases align to TRBD1. CDR3 in amino acids: CASSPSRDSYEQYF. The CDR3 bases are TGTGCCAGCTCACCGAGCCGGGACAGCTACGAGCAGTACTTC.